The TCR beta chain described here comes from a study of identical twins. CDR1 and CDR2 (germline): DFQATT, SNEGSKA (reference sequence). The CDR3 runs to 15 residues. The germline V and J ends were trimmed by 5 bases and 2 bases, with 19 bases remaining between them. Unique molecular identifiers were present on the cDNA, and a universal primer site came from template switching. TCRdb reanalysed the 5' RACE reads using MiXCR and keeps one entry per CDR3 protein. The sample contains roughly 290,000 distinct CDR3 sequences, over 8.5% of which appear only once. This clonotype has only a few counts. Its antigen is not identified. Study-level points and caveats: Instead of following the same donors, the conclusions were based on cross-sectional statistical analysis.

The same sample was also studied in work on yellow fever vaccine responses in identical twins.

The rearrangement uses TRBV20-1 and TRBJ2-7; D gene unclear. This receptor was identified in a young woman in good health. The sample comprised CD8+ T cells sorted from blood. CDR3 protein: CSAGIVQAITYEQYF. The CDR3 DNA is TGCAGTGCTGGGATCGTGCAGGCGATTACCTACGAGCAGTACTTC.